The rows below give T cell receptor beta chains drawn from one sample of a study of CD8 T cells in Susac syndrome. TCRdb ran MiXCR on the immunoSEQ multiplex PCR reads and lists one entry per CDR3 protein. Found here are 150,000 to 200,000 distinct CDR3 sequences, around 95% of them singletons; the top ten hold approximately 0.1%. Sample: CD4+ T cells from PBMCs. The receptors were sampled from a human donor with Susac syndrome. Each CDR3 is given with its conserved first and last residue. Fields, in order: J gene, CDR3 length, V gene, D gene, CDR3 DNA, CDR3 protein. A D gene is named only where the DNA matches it firmly.

TRBJ2-3	14	TRBV11-2	TRBD2	TGTGCCAGCAGCTCTCAAGCGGGAGCTAATACGCAGTATTTT	CASSSQAGANTQYF
TRBJ2-1	14	TRBV11-2	-	TGTGCCAGCAGCTCCCGGAGCTCCTACAATGAGCAGTTCTTC	CASSSRSSYNEQFF
TRBJ1-2	12	TRBV20-1	-	TGCAGTGCTCCTACAGATAACTATGGCTACACCTTC	CSAPTDNYGYTF
TRBJ2-7	15	TRBV12-3/TRBV12-4	-	TGTGCCAGCAGTGGCGTGTTAGGGGGGCGGGGCGAGCAGTACTTC	CASSGVLGGRGEQYF
TRBJ1-6	11	TRBV7-9	-	TGTGCCAGCACCCAAGATTCACCCCTCCACTTT	CASTQDSPLHF
TRBJ2-1	16	TRBV19	TRBD2	TGTGCCAGTAGTATCAATAGCGGGGGCACAGACAATGAGCAGTTCTTC	CASSINSGGTDNEQFF
TRBJ1-5	17	TRBV18	-	TGTGCCAGCTCACCCACGATAGGAAAAGGAGGGAATCAGCCCCAGCATTTT	CASSPTIGKGGNQPQHF
TRBJ2-1	16	TRBV20-1	TRBD2	TGCAGTGCTATAAGACTAGCGGGGGCCTCATACAATGAGCAGTTCTTC	CSAIRLAGASYNEQFF
TRBJ1-2	13	TRBV14	-	TGTGCCAGCAGCCGCGGACGGGAACCGAGGGGCACCTTC	CASSRGREPRGTF
TRBJ2-7	14	TRBV29-1	-	TGCAGCGTTGAAGTCGAGGGGTACTGGTACGAGCAGTACTTC	CSVEVEGYWYEQYF
TRBJ2-7	13	TRBV5-1	TRBD1	TGCGCCAGCACCGGGACAGGGACTCGAGAGCAGTACTTC	CASTGTGTREQYF
TRBJ2-5	16	TRBV29-1	-	TGCAGCGTCGCACCTTCCACTAGTTTCGTTCAAGAGACCCAGTACTTC	CSVAPSTSFVQETQYF
TRBJ2-1	14	TRBV20-1	-	TGCAGTGCTACTCTGGGCAGGGGAAGGGATGAGCAGTTCTTC	CSATLGRGRDEQFF
TRBJ2-7	13	TRBV6-5	-	TGTGCCAGCAGCCTAGGACAACTTAACGAGCAGTACTTC	CASSLGQLNEQYF
TRBJ2-7	13	TRBV7-2	-	TGTGCCAGCAGTTCGGGGCTAGACACAAGGCAGTACTTC	CASSSGLDTRQYF
TRBJ2-1	14	TRBV4-3	-	TGCGCCAGCAGCCAAGAACCGAATTGGGATGAGCAGTTCTTC	CASSQEPNWDEQFF
TRBJ2-5	16	TRBV18	TRBD1	TGTGCCAGCTCACCACTACCAGGGGGCTGGCAAGAGACCCAGTACTTC	CASSPLPGGWQETQYF
TRBJ2-5	12	TRBV12-3/TRBV12-4	-	TGTGCCAGCAGTGGCCCGGTGGAGACCCAGTACTTC	CASSGPVETQYF
TRBJ2-1	14	TRBV7-3	-	TGTGCCAGCAGCAGTCGGGGGCCTTCCAATGAGCAGTTCTTC	CASSSRGPSNEQFF
TRBJ1-6	15	TRBV20-1	TRBD1	TGCAGTGCTAGAGTGGGGACAGGGGGGAATTCACCCCTCCACTTT	CSARVGTGGNSPLHF
TRBJ2-3	16	TRBV5-1	TRBD2	TGCGCCAGCAGCCTCGTGGGACTAGGAGGCACAGATACGCAGTATTTT	CASSLVGLGGTDTQYF
TRBJ2-1	15	TRBV20-1	-	TGCAGTGCTGCCCGGGGTAGCGGCCCTTACAATGAGCAGTTCTTC	CSAARGSGPYNEQFF